This T cell receptor (beta chain) was sequenced for a study of PD-L1 blockade in urothelial cancer. Study results and limitations: Having blood TCR clonality under the median before treatment predicted better survival.

Sequencing was performed with immunoSEQ multiplex PCR; in TCRdb, only in-frame clones are kept and a portion is missing. Of tens of thousands of clones in the sample, 80% to 90% were seen once. Germline loops: CDR1 SGDLS, CDR2 YYNGEE. The V segment lost 3 bases and the J segment 7 bases; nucleotides outside the gene matches: 6. The CDR3 has 15 amino acids. For this clone: The antigen is unknown.

Time point indicated: pretreatment peripheral blood. The material sequenced was PBMCs, taken around atezolizumab (anti-PD-L1) treatment. The receptor's source is a man aged 70-80 years with urothelial cancer. The rearrangement uses TRBV9 and TRBJ2-2; 10 bases match TRBD2. The CDR3 protein is CASSGGLATDGELFF. The CDR3 nucleotides are TGTGCCAGCAGCGGGGGACTAGCGACCGACGGGGAGCTGTTTTTT. The full variable domain, its missing parts supplied by reference TRBV9 and TRBJ2-2, is DSGVTQTPKHLITATGQRVTLRCSPRSGDLSVYWYQQSLDQGLQFLIQYYNGEERAKGNILERFSAQQFPDLHSELNLSSLELGDSALYFCASSGGLATDGELFFGEGSRLTVL.